This entry lists 17 T cell receptor beta chains sequenced from one sample in a study of beta chain features in type 1 diabetes (dated by TCRdb to the late 2010s). The library was produced with the immunoSEQ multiplex PCR assay. The High Capacity cDNA Reverse Transcription Kit was used to reverse transcribe all of the isolated RNA, meaning that expressed TCRB transcripts were what got sequenced. The immuneACCESS repertoire file appears here via TCRdb, limited to in-frame rearrangements. These files lack a portion of the clones; in checked studies, under half of the deficit traces to unresolved V genes, and the cause of the others is not known. In this sample the table shows 900,000 or so clones, 15% to 20% of which occur a single time. 0.023% of the sample is in the top ten clones. Sequencing was done on a sample of naive CD4+ T cells from blood. The cell subset or site tag for this specimen amounts to: true naive CD4+ T cells. All receptors derive from a woman under 30 in good health.

The chain joins TRBV4-2 to TRBJ2-1; tentative D call: TRBD2 (6 bases). CDR3 size: 16 residues. Trimming pared 0 bases from V and 0 bases from J, leaving 9 bases between. CDR1 LGHNA and CDR2 YNFKEQ come from the germline V gene. The CDR3 region has the DNA TGTGCCAGCAGCCAAGATAGCGGCCCCTCCTACAATGAGCAGTTCTTC. Protein: CASSQDSGPSYNEQFF.

The table lists this clone with a few counts. The chain recombines TRBV18 with TRBJ2-1; no clear D gene. The CDR3 is made up of 10 amino acids. V was shortened by 6 bases and J by 7 bases, with 4 bases between the two germline ends. Germline V gene sequence: CDR1 KGHSH, CDR2 LQKENI. The CDR3 region is CASSKNEQFF. CDR3 DNA: TGTGCCAGCTCGAAAAATGAGCAGTTCTTC. Full variable domain (missing parts from reference TRBV18 and TRBJ2-1): NAGVMQNPRHLVRRRGQEARLRCSPMKGHSHVYWYRQLPEEGLKFMVYLQKENIIDESGMPKERFSAEFPKEGPSILRIQQVVRGDSAAYFCASSKNEQFFGPGTRLTVL.

J is TRBJ2-3 and V is TRBV11-3; 7 nucleotides agree with TRBD2. J gave up 3 bases and V 4 bases, and 7 bases lay outside the gene matches. CDR3 size: 15 residues. The germline gives CDR1 SGHNT, CDR2 YENEEA. The CDR3 loop reads CASSSGLGFTDTQYF. The CDR3 coding sequence is TGTGCCAGCAGCTCCGGACTAGGTTTTACAGATACGCAGTATTTT.

This clone was seen only a few times. In the same sample, other DNA sequences code for this CDR3. V is TRBV7-2 and J is TRBJ2-5; D remains ambiguous. CDR1 is SGHTA and CDR2 is FQGNSA in the germline V gene. The V gene lost 3 bases and the J gene lost 3 bases, with 8 bases spanning the gap. This CDR3 is 13 amino acids long. CDR3 region: CASSFSGEETQYF. CDR3 coding DNA: TGTGCCAGCAGCTTTTCTGGAGAAGAGACCCAGTACTTC.

A note on this clone: Within the sample, other DNA sequences also encode this same CDR3. This chain joins TRBV6-6 and TRBJ1-5; D not certain. The CDR3 spans 13 residues. Germline loops: CDR1 MNHNY, CDR2 SVGAGI (reference sequence). With 0 bases removed from V and 4 bases from J, the gap between germline ends came to 4 bases. Here the CDR3 reads CASSYSTNQPQHF. The DNA of the CDR3 is TGTGCCAGCAGTTACTCCACTAATCAGCCCCAGCATTTT.

The chain carries TRBV15 and TRBJ2-7, with 10 bases matching TRBD2. With V trimmed by 1 base and J by 3 bases, 9 bases remained unmatched. This CDR3 spans 17 amino acids. The germline CDR1 and CDR2 sequences are LNHNV and YYDKDF (reference sequence). The CDR3 reads CATSRVASGSWGYEQYF. CDR3 nucleotides: TGTGCCACCAGCAGAGTGGCTAGCGGGAGTTGGGGCTACGAGCAGTACTTC. The full variable domain, with the rest looked up from reference TRBV15 and TRBJ2-7, is DAMVIQNPRYQVTQFGKPVTLSCSQTLNHNVMYWYQQKSSQAPKLLFHYYDKDFNNEADTPDNFQSRRPNTSFCFLDIRSPGLGDTAMYLCATSRVASGSWGYEQYFGPGTRLTVT.

Only a few counts were recorded for this clone. The V gene is TRBV4-1, the J gene TRBJ1-1, with 9 bases aligning to TRBD1. Trimming at V came to 2 bases and at J to 5 bases, leaving 6 bases not matched to a gene. Germline loops: CDR1 MGHRA, CDR2 YSYEKL. CDR3 size: 15 residues. The CDR3 is CASSQTGTGWTEAFF. The CDR3 DNA sequence: TGCGCCAGCAGCCAAACCGGGACAGGGTGGACTGAAGCTTTCTTT.

V and J are TRBV7-9 and TRBJ2-5; no definite D call. V was shortened by 2 bases and J by 3 bases, with 10 bases between the two germline ends. Germline V lookup: CDR1 SEHNR, CDR2 FQNEAQ (reference sequence). This CDR3 is 14 amino acids long. CDR3 nucleotide sequence: TGTGCCAGCAGCTTACCTCCGGAAAAAGAGACCCAGTACTTC. Amino acids: CASSLPPEKETQYF.

V gene TRBV6-5 combines with J gene TRBJ1-5; D is undetermined. The CDR3 contains 14 residues. The V and J ends lost 5 bases and 4 bases respectively, with 12 bases between them. The germline gives CDR1 MNHEY, CDR2 SVGAGI. The CDR3 DNA sequence: TGTGCCAGCAGTGTCAGACAAACAAATCAGCCCCAGCATTTT. This translates into CASSVRQTNQPQHF.

This rearrangement joins TRBV28 to TRBJ1-1; TRBD1 matches at 7 bases. This CDR3 is 14 amino acids long. CDR1 and CDR2 from the germline V gene are MDHEN and SYDVKM. After removal of 6 bases from V and 5 bases from J, the junction contained 9 bases not matched to a gene. The CDR3 DNA is TGTGCCAGCAGAGTCTCCGGGACAGCAACTGAAGCTTTCTTT. This codes for CASRVSGTATEAFF. Drawing the rest from reference TRBV28 and TRBJ1-1, the complete variable domain is DVKVTQSSRYLVKRTGEKVFLECVQDMDHENMFWYRQDPGLGLRLIYFSYDVKMKEKGDIPEGYSVSREKKERFSLILESASTNQTSMYLCASRVSGTATEAFFGQGTRLTVV.

This clone has only a few counts. V is TRBV5-1 and J is TRBJ2-5; 7 bases fit TRBD2. The CDR3 loop spans 15 amino acids. Trimming removed 5 bases from V and 4 bases from J; junction bases left unmatched: 11. Germline values: CDR1 SGHRS, CDR2 YFSETQ. Here the CDR3 reads CASRPGLGSSETQYF. Written as DNA, the CDR3 is TGCGCCAGCAGACCAGGACTAGGGTCATCAGAGACCCAGTACTTC.

In its sample, this clone was seen a few times. J is TRBJ2-7 and V is TRBV7-9; D is perhaps TRBD1 (6 bases). The CDR3 has 16 amino acids. Germline-derived CDR1 and CDR2 are SEHNR and FQNEAQ (reference sequence). The V gene lost 4 bases and the J gene lost 0 bases, with 16 bases spanning the gap. CDR3 in DNA: TGTGCCAGCAGCTACTACCCACAGGGCAACTCCTACGAGCAGTACTTC. Protein sequence: CASSYYPQGNSYEQYF. Full variable domain (missing parts from reference TRBV7-9 and TRBJ2-7): DTGVSQNPRHKITKRGQNVTFRCDPISEHNRLYWYRQTLGQGPEFLTYFQNEAQLEKSRLLSDRFSAERPKGSFSTLEIQRTEQGDSAMYLCASSYYPQGNSYEQYFGPGTRLTVT.

This sequence joins TRBV28 and TRBJ2-5; unclear D gene. Germline assignment: CDR1 MDHEN and CDR2 SYDVKM. Trimming pared 3 bases from V and 2 bases from J, leaving 7 bases between. The CDR3 totals 13 residues. As DNA, the CDR3 is TGTGCCAGCAGTTTTAGGTATCAAGAGACCCAGTACTTC. Translating gives CASSFRYQETQYF.

The chain couples TRBV11-2 to TRBJ2-1; 8 bases are shared with TRBD2. The CDR3 consists of 13 residues. The J segment lost 15 bases and the V segment lost 3 bases, leaving 10 bases of the junction unmatched. Per the germline V gene, CDR1 is SGHAT and CDR2 is FQNNGV. CDR3 coding DNA: TGTGCCAGCAGCTTGGGGGAGGCGGGAGGACGGTTCTTC. It is translated as CASSLGEAGGRFF.

The chain combines TRBV14 with TRBJ1-1, with 7 bases matching TRBD1. The length of the CDR3 is 16 residues. The junction had 9 bases not matched to a gene; V was cut back by 4 bases and J by 1 base. Germline-derived CDR1 and CDR2 are SGHDN and FVKESK. CDR3 amino acids: CASSLHPGTANTEAFF. CDR3 nucleotides: TGTGCCAGCAGCCTACACCCCGGGACAGCGAACACTGAAGCTTTCTTT. The full variable domain, rest sourced from reference TRBV14 and TRBJ1-1, is EAGVTQFPSHSVIEKGQTVTLRCDPISGHDNLYWYRRVMGKEIKFLLHFVKESKQDESGMPNNRFLAERTGGTYSTLKVQPAELEDSGVYFCASSLHPGTANTEAFFGQGTRLTVV.

This clone showed up just a few times. This chain joins TRBV11-2 and TRBJ1-1; D call uncertain. V was trimmed by 2 bases and J by 5 bases, leaving 9 bases between them. CDR1 is SGHAT, CDR2 FQNNGV, per germline. CDR3 length: 13 residues. CDR3 coding DNA: TGTGCCAGCAGCTTAAGCGACATTACTGAAGCTTTCTTT. The encoded protein is CASSLSDITEAFF.

Worth noting for this clone: The identical CDR3 is also encoded by other nucleotide sequences in the sample. This sequence joins TRBV11-3 and TRBJ2-1; TRBD2 is a possible D gene (6 bases). The CDR3 extends over 14 amino acids. Trimming took off 5 bases at V and 4 bases at J, with 12 bases between the two ends. Germline lookup yields CDR1 SGHNT and CDR2 YENEEA. CDR3: CASSVSGSYNEQFF. For the CDR3, the DNA is TGTGCCAGCAGCGTTAGCGGATCGTACAATGAGCAGTTCTTC. Looking up the rest from reference TRBV11-3 and TRBJ2-1 gives the full variable domain: EAGVVQSPRYKIIEKKQPVAFWCNPISGHNTLYWYLQNLGQGPELLIRYENEEAVDDSQLPKDRFSAERLKGVDSTLKIQPAELGDSAVYLCASSVSGSYNEQFFGPGTRLTVL.